This TCR beta chain was sequenced during a study of cytomegalovirus exposure and HLA in healthy donors. Vbeta (60) and Jbeta (13) primers were used in the PCR. Clones were sequenced by immunoSEQ multiplex PCR, and TCRdb holds only the in-frame ones, with some missing. The table records a few hundred thousand clones, around 90% of them present only once. The CDR3 extends over 14 amino acids. The J segment lost 2 bases and the V segment lost 2 bases, leaving 3 bases of the junction unmatched. Germline V gives CDR1 SGHNT, CDR2 YYREEE (reference sequence). Sequencing input: PBMCs. This chain links TRBV5-4 with TRBJ2-7; 8 positions agree with TRBD2. The receptor was derived from a girl aged 2 to 9 in good health and CMV-seronegative. The CDR3: CASSFGGAAYEQYF. CDR3 sequence (DNA): TGTGCCAGCAGCTTCGGGGGGGCGGCCTACGAGCAGTACTTC.